What follows is one TCR beta chain and its context. This specimen belongs to a study of T cell responses to AZD1222 COVID-19 vaccine. Generated by immunoSEQ multiplex PCR, the TCRdb table keeps only in-frame clones and is missing some. The sample consists of 85,000 or so clones, roughly 84% of them appearing once. The junction had 8 bases not matched to a gene; V was cut back by 4 bases and J by 6 bases. The V gene's germline CDR1 is SGHRS and CDR2 YFSETQ. The CDR3 covers 15 residues. The source is an adult who received the AZD1222 COVID-19 vaccine. Source: peripheral blood, taken 28 days after the second AZD1222 dose. The genes are TRBV5-1 and TRBJ2-3, with TRBD2 identical over 10 bases. CDR3 sequence: CASSTLAGGGDTQYF. DNA of the CDR3: TGCGCCAGCAGCACCTTAGCGGGAGGTGGGGATACGCAGTATTTT.